Listed here is a single TCR beta chain. Its antigen is not known. Primers: 52 TRBV forward and 13 TRBJ reverse. Profiled with immunoSEQ multiplex PCR; TCRdb holds only in-frame clones, not every one. The sample consists of tens of thousands of clones, around 91% of them appearing once. The CDR3 covers 17 residues. V was clipped by 4 bases and J by 3 bases, with 21 bases between them. The germline V gene encodes CDR1 SGHNT and CDR2 YENEEA. These data come from a study of regulatory T cells. Study conclusions and caveats: Skewed V and J usage and few unique V-J pairs marked patient repertoires, most in Tregs. Hydrophobic residues at CDR3 positions 6 and 7 were enriched in conventional CD4+ T cells of CD3G-deficient patients.

The sequence was collected from a person aged 18-30 years with CD3G deficiency. V is TRBV11-3 and J is TRBJ1-1; D is perhaps TRBD1 (5 bases). Sequenced input: conventional CD4+ T cells sorted from blood. As DNA, the CDR3 is TGTGCCAGCAGCTCCCCGGGGGTGGGGAGACGGGACACTGAAGCTTTCTTT. Protein sequence: CASSSPGVGRRDTEAFF.